This T cell receptor (beta chain) originates from a study of CD8+ T cells in alopecia areata. The overall study: For the treated group, dosing was oral tofacitinib at 5 to 10 mg twice daily.

Regarding this clone: Its target is unknown.

Study-wide results and caveats: Scalp specimens additionally yield sequences from normal skin's resident alphabeta T cells. An increase in clonality over normal scalp was evident in lesional scalp, especially alopecia totalis/universalis.

T lymphocytes (CD4+ and CD8+) were sorted from PBMCs. The germline V gene encodes CDR1 SGHDN and CDR2 FVKESK. The V end was cut by 2 bases, the J end by 5 bases, with 6 bases between. There are 12 residues in the CDR3. In each case, RNA was isolated and then reverse transcribed into cDNA as the sequencing template. The method was immunoSEQ multiplex PCR; TCRdb's version includes in-frame clones alone and lacks a portion of them. The table includes about 160,000 clones, approximately 45% detected once. The rearrangement joins TRBV14 to TRBJ1-1, with D uncertain. This TCR derives from a human donor with alopecia areata. Sequencing was performed on CD4+ T cells sorted from blood. The CDR3 here is CASSQPTTEAFF. CDR3 DNA sequence: TGTGCCAGCAGCCAACCTACAACTGAAGCTTTCTTT.